This TCR beta chain emerged from a study of T cells in Graves' hyperthyroidism and ophthalmopathy. Study at large: Upon initial diagnosis and before any treatment, peripheral blood was collected.

This clonotype was counted ten times or more. Amplification targeted TCR beta CDR3 regions from RNA transcripts. HTBI primers were used for first-round RT-PCR of the TCR CDR3. TCRdb re-called the multiplex PCR reads through MiXCR, storing one row per CDR3 protein. Of about 370,000 distinct CDR3 sequences listed, nearly 15% are singletons. With V trimmed by 5 bases and J by 4 bases, 4 bases remained unmatched. This CDR3 has 14 amino acids. Specimen: blood. This sequence was found in a woman in her sixties with Graves' ophthalmopathy. J is TRBJ2-2 and V is TRBV12-3 or TRBV12-4, with 7 positions matching TRBD1. The CDR3 region has the DNA TGTGCCAGCAGTGGTGACAGGGCCACCGGGGAGCTGTTTTTT. Its translation is CASSGDRATGELFF.